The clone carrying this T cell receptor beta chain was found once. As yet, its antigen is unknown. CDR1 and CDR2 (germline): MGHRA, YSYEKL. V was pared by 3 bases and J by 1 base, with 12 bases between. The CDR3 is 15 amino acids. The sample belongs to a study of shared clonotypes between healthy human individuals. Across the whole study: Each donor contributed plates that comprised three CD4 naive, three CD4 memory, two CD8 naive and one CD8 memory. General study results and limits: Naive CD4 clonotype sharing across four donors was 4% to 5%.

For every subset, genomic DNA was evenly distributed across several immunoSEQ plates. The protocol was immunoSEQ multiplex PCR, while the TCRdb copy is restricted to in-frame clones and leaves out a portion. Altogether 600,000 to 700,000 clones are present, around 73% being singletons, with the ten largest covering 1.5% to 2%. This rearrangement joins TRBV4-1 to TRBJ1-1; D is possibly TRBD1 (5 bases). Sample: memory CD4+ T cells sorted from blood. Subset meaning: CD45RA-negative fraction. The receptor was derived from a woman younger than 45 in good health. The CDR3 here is CASSQPSRGNTEAFF. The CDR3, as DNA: TGCGCCAGCAGCCAGCCCTCGAGGGGGAACACTGAAGCTTTCTTT.